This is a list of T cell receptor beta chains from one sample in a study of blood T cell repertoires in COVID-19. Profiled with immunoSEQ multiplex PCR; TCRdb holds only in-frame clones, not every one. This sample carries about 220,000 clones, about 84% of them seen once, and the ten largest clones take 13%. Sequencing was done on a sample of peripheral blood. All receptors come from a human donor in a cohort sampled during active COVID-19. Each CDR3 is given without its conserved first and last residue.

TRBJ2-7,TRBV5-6,ASTGRDTISYEQY
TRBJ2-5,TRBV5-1,ASSLVQGFQETQY
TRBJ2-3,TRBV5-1,ASRRDSGTDTQY
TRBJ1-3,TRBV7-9,ASRSGQTGTTSAIY
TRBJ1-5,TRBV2,ASSEQLSNQPQH
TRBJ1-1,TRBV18,ASSPTGVGTEAF
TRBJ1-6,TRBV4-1,ASSPVGVQGRGIYNSPLH
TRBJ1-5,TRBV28,ASSLEVAQH
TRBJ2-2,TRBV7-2,ASSYSGTSGELF
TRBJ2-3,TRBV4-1,ASSHSAGPSTDTQY
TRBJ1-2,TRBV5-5,ASSLPAQRVGYT
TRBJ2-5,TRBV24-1,ATSEPGTGRGETQY
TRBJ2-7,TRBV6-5,ASSTPGVSYEQY
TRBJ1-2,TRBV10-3,AISDGLNYGYT
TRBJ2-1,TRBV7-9,ASSFTAAGEQF
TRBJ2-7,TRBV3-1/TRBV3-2,ASSQDRTGGYEQY
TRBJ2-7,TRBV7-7,ASSLGAGASYEQY
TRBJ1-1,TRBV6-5,ASSTPQGAGEAF
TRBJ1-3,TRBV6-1,ASSEGGTWVWAGNTIY
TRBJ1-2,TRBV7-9,ASSDDGPLSYGYT